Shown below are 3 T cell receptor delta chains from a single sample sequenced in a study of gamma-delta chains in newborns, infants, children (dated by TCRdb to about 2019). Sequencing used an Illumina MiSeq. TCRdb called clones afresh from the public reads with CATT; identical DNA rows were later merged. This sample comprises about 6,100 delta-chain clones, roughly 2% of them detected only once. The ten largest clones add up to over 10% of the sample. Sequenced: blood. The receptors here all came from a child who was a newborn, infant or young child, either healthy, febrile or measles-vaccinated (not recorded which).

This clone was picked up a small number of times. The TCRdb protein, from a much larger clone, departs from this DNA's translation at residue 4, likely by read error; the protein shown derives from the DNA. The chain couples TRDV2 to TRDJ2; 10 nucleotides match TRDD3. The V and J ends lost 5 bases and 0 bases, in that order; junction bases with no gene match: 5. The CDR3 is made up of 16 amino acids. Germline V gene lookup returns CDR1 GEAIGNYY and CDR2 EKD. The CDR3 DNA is TGTGCCTGTGTCACTCTGGGGGATACTTTGACAGCACAACTCTTCTTT. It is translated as CACVTLGDTLTAQLFF.

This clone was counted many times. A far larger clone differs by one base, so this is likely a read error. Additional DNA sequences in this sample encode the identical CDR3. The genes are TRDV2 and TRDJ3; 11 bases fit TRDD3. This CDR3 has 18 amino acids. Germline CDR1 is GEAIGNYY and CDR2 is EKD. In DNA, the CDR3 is TGTGCCTGCGACACCGTACTGGGGGATACCTGGGACACCCGACAGATGTTTTTC. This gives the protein CACDTVLGDTWDTRQMFF.

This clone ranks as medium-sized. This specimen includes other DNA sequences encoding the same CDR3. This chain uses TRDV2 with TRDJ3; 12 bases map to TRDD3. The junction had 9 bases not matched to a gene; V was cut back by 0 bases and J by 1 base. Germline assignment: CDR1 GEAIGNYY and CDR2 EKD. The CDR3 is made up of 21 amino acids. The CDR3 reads CACDTVLGDTPWSWDTRQMFF. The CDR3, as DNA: TGTGCCTGTGACACCGTACTGGGGGATACCCCCTGGTCCTGGGACACCCGACAGATGTTTTTC.